Listed below are T cell receptor beta chains from one sample, sequenced in a study of blood T cell repertoires in COVID-19. Using immunoSEQ multiplex PCR, the repertoire was profiled, and TCRdb retains in-frame clones only, with some absent. This sample carries some 64,000 clones, more than 60% of them seen once, and the ten largest clones take 18%. What was sequenced was peripheral blood. The receptors derive from a man aged 60 to 75 with acute or convalescent COVID-19. The conserved cysteine and the conserved F or W are not part of the CDR3 here.

j_gene | v_gene | CDR3aa
TRBJ1-1 | TRBV4-1 | ASSHTASYTEAF
TRBJ2-5 | TRBV7-8 | ASSRQRARGGTQY
TRBJ2-3 | TRBV30 | AWSVGSGTDTQY
TRBJ2-5 | TRBV20-1 | SVTGQETQY
TRBJ2-7 | TRBV10-3 | AISEESGRGFYEQY
TRBJ1-2 | TRBV7-8 | ASSKDRVGYGYT
TRBJ2-7 | TRBV3-1/TRBV3-2 | ASSQAGGYYEQY
TRBJ1-6 | TRBV7-9 | ASSPSGGNSPLH
TRBJ2-6 | TRBV23-1 | ASSQSSQPSSGANVLT
TRBJ2-2 | TRBV9 | ASSSLRQNTGELF
TRBJ2-2 | TRBV18 | ASSPAGLLLGELF
TRBJ1-2 | TRBV11-2 | ASSSRLVAYGYT
TRBJ2-1 | TRBV29-1 | SLRSTYNEQF
TRBJ2-2 | TRBV6-5 | ASGNGGASGELF
TRBJ2-5 | TRBV25-1 | ATGGGSYQETQY
TRBJ1-2 | TRBV7-2 | ASSLASGERPRYGYT
TRBJ2-2 | TRBV4-2 | ASSRTSVATGELF
TRBJ1-2 | TRBV28 | ATRSLNYGYT
TRBJ1-4 | TRBV18 | ASSRNRGEGEKLF
TRBJ2-7 | TRBV27 | ASSPVDGFYEQY
TRBJ1-6 | TRBV30 | AWGDNSPLH
TRBJ2-7 | TRBV9 | ASSVGGDEQY
TRBJ2-7 | TRBV18 | ASSPGSRGNDEQY